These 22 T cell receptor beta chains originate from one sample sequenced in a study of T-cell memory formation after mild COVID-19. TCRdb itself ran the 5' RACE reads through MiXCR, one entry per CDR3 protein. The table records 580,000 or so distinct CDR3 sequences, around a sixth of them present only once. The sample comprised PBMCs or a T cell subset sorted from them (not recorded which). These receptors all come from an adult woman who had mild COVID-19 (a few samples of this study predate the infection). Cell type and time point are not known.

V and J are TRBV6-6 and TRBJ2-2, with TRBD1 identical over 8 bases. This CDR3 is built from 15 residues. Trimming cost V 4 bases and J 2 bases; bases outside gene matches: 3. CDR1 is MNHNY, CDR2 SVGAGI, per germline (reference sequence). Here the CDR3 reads CASSSTGENTGELFF. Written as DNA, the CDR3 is TGTGCCAGCAGTTCGACAGGGGAAAACACCGGGGAGCTGTTTTTT.

This chain's CDR3 is CASSPPGPRNTEAFF. CDR3 coding DNA: TGTGCCAGCAGTCCCCCGGGACCGAGGAACACTGAAGCTTTCTTT. This sequence joins TRBV6-2 or TRBV6-3 and TRBJ1-1, with a tentative D call TRBD1 (5 bases). The CDR3 is 15 amino acids. V dropped 5 bases and J dropped 1 base, with 14 bases sitting between them. Germline V gene data show CDR1 as MNHEY and CDR2 as SVGEGT.

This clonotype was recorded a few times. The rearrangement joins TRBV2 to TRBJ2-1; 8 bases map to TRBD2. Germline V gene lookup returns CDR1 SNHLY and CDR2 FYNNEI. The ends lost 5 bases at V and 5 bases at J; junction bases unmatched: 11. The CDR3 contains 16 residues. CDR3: CASSLAREGRDNEQFF. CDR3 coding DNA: TGTGCCAGCAGTTTGGCTCGGGAGGGCCGGGACAATGAGCAGTTCTTC. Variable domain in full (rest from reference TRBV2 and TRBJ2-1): EPEVTQTPSHQVTQMGQEVILRCVPISNHLYFYWYRQILGQKVEFLVSFYNNEISEKSEIFDDQFSVERPDGSNFTLKIRSTKLEDSAMYFCASSLAREGRDNEQFFGPGTRLTVL.

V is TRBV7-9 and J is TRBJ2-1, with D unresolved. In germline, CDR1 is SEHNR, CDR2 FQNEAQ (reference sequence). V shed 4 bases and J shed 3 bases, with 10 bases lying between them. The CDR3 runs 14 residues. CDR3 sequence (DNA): TGTGCCAGCAGCTCGCCCCCCCTCTACAATGAGCAGTTCTTC. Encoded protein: CASSSPPLYNEQFF.

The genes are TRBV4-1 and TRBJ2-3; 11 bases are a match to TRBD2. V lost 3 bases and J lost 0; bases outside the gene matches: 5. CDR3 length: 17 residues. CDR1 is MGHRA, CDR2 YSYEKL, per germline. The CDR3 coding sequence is TGCGCCAGCAGCCATAGACTAGCGGGGACTAGCACAGATACGCAGTATTTT. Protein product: CASSHRLAGTSTDTQYF.

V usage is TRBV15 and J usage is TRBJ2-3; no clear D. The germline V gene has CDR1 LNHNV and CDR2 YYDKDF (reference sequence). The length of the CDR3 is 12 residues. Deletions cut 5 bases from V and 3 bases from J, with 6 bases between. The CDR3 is CATSPQTDTQYF. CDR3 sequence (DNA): TGTGCCACCAGCCCCCAGACAGATACGCAGTATTTT.

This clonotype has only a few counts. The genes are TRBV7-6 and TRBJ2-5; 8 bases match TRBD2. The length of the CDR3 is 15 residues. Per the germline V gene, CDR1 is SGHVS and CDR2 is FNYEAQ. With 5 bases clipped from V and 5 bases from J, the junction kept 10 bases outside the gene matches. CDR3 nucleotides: TGTGCCAGCAGCGCTTCGGGGGGGCCTGTTGAGACCCAGTACTTC. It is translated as CASSASGGPVETQYF.

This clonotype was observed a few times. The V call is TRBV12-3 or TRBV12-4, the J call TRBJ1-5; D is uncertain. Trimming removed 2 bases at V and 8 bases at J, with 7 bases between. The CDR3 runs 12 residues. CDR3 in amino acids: CASSLIIKPQHF. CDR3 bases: TGTGCCAGCAGTTTAATCATTAAGCCCCAGCATTTT.

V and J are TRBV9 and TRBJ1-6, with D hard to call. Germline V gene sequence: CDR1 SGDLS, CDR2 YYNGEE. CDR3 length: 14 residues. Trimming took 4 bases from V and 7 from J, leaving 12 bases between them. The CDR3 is CASSPLLGNSPLHF. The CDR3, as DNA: TGTGCCAGCAGCCCCCTTTTGGGAAATTCACCCCTCCACTTT.

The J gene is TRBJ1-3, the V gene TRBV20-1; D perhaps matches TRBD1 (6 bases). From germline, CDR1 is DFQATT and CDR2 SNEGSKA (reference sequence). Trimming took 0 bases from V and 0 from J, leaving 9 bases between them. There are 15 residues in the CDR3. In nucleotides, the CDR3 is TGCAGTGCTAGAGAGGGGGCTAGCTCTGGAAACACCATATATTTT. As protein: CSAREGASSGNTIYF.

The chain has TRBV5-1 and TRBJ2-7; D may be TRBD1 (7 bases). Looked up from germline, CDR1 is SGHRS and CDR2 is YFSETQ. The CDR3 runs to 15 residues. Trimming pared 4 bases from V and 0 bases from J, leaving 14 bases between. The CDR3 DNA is TGCGCCAGCAGCCTGGACAGGACTAACTCCTACGAGCAGTACTTC. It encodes CASSLDRTNSYEQYF.

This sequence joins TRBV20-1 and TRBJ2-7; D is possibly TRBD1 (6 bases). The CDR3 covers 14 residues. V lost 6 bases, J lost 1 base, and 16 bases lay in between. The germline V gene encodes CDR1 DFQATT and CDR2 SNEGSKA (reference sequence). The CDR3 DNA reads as TGCAGTGCCTGGCGGCCAGGGGAGTCCTACGAGCAGTACTTC. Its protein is CSAWRPGESYEQYF.

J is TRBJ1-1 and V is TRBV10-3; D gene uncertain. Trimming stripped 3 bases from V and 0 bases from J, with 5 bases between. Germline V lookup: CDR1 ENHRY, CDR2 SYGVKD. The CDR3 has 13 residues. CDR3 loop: CAISDSMNTEAFF. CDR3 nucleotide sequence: TGTGCCATCAGTGACAGCATGAACACTGAAGCTTTCTTT.

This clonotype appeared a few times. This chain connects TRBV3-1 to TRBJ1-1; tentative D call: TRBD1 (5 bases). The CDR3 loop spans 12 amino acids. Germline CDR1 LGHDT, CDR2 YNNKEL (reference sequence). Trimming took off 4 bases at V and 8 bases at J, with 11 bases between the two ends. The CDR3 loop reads CASSPGSGEAFF. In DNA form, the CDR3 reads TGTGCCAGCAGCCCAGGGAGCGGCGAAGCTTTCTTT.

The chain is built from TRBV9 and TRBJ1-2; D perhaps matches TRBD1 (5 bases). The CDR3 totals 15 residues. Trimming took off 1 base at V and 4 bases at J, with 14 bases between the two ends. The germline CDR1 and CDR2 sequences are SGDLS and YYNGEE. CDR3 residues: CASSVSQGGGYGYTF. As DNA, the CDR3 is TGTGCCAGCAGCGTAAGCCAGGGTGGGGGCTATGGCTACACCTTC.

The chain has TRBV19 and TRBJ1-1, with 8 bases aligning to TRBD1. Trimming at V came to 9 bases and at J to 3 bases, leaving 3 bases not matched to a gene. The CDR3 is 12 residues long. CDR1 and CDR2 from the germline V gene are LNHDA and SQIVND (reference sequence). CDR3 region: CASGQGYTEAFF. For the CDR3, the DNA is TGTGCCAGCGGACAGGGCTACACTGAAGCTTTCTTT.

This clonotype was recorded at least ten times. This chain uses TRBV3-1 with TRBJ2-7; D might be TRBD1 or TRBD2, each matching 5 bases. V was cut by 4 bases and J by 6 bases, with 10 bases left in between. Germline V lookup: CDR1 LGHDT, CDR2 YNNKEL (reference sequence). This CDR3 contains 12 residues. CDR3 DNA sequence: TGTGCCAGCAGCCGCAGGGACCGCGAGCAGTACTTC. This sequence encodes CASSRRDREQYF.

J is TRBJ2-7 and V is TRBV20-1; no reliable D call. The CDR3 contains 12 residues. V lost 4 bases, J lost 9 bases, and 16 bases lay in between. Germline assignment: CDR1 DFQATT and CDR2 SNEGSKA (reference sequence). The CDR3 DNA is TGCAGTGCTAATTCGATCGTTCTCGGGCAGTACTTC. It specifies CSANSIVLGQYF.

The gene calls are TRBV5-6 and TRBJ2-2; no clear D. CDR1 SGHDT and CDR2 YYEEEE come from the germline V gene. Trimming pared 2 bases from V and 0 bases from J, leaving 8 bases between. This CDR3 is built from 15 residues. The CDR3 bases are TGTGCCAGCAGCTTACCGGGCCCGAACACCGGGGAGCTGTTTTTT. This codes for CASSLPGPNTGELFF.

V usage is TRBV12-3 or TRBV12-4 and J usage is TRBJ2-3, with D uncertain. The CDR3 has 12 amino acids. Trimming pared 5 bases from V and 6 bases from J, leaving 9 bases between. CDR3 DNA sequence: TGTGCCAGCAGTCCTATGGGTGATACGCAGTATTTT. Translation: CASSPMGDTQYF.

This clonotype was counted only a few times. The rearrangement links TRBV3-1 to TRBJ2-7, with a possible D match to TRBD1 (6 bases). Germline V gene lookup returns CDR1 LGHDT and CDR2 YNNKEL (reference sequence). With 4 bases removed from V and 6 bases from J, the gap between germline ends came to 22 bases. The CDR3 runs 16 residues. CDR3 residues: CASSPKPDSWVSEQYF. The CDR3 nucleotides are TGTGCCAGCAGCCCAAAGCCGGACAGTTGGGTCTCCGAGCAGTACTTC.

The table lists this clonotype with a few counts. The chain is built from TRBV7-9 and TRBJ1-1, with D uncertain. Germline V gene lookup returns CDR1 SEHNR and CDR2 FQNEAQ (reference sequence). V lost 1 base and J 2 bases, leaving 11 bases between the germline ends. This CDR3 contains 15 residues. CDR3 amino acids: CASSLEVSPNTEAFF. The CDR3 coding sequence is TGTGCCAGCAGCTTAGAGGTTAGCCCTAACACTGAAGCTTTCTTT.